These 24 T cell receptor beta chains were all obtained from the same sample, sequenced in a study of shared clonotypes between healthy human individuals (dated by TCRdb to about 2020). Libraries were constructed by the immunoSEQ multiplex PCR assay. In its TCRdb copy, this immuneACCESS table keeps in-frame sequences only and misses some clones. Where compared with another copy, unresolved V genes explain less than half of these, and the others have no known cause. This sample has approximately 1.1 million clones in its table, and about four fifths of those were observed once. The top ten constitute roughly 0.56% of the sample. Sequenced material: memory CD4+ T cells from PBMCs. According to the study, the label for this sample's cell subset or site signals: CD45RA-negative fraction. Receptors originate from a man younger than 30 in good health. Some clones in this sample may be carry-over from other donors' samples.

This clone showed up just once. The chain has TRBV5-1 and TRBJ2-5; D is unclear. This CDR3 is 16 amino acids long. In germline, CDR1 is SGHRS, CDR2 YFSETQ. Trimming removed 0 bases from V and 3 bases from J, with 15 bases in between. The CDR3 DNA reads TGCGCCAGCAGCTTGGGGCATTCTCCCTGGGAAGAGACCCAGTACTTC. Translation gives CASSLGHSPWEETQYF.

The chain is built from TRBV9 and TRBJ1-1; D is unclear. This CDR3 region has 14 residues. Germline CDR1 is SGDLS and CDR2 is YYNGEE. With 0 bases removed from V and 1 base from J, the gap between germline ends came to 7 bases. This CDR3 is CASSVESRNTEAFF. The CDR3 bases are TGTGCCAGCAGCGTAGAGTCCAGGAACACTGAAGCTTTCTTT.

The chain uses TRBV20-1 and TRBJ2-3; D not certain. CDR3 length: 10 amino acids. CDR1 and CDR2 from the germline V gene are DFQATT and SNEGSKA (reference sequence). V was pared by 4 bases and J by 4 bases, with 3 bases between. The CDR3 nucleotides read TGCAGTGCTACCCCAGATACGCAGTATTTT. It specifies CSATPDTQYF.

The V gene is TRBV5-1, the J gene TRBJ1-4; a weak D match, TRBD1 (6 bases). CDR1 SGHRS and CDR2 YFSETQ come from the germline V gene. V was trimmed by 2 bases and J by 8 bases, leaving 13 bases between them. This CDR3 comprises 14 residues. The CDR3 protein is CASSLQGMGEKLFF. The DNA of the CDR3 is TGCGCCAGCAGCTTACAGGGAATGGGAGAAAAACTGTTTTTT.

V gene TRBV7-9 combines with J gene TRBJ2-7; possible D gene TRBD2, 6 bases. The V gene lost 5 bases and the J gene lost 7 bases, with 15 bases spanning the gap. Germline V CDR1 and CDR2: SEHNR, FQNEAQ (reference sequence). This CDR3 is 13 amino acids long. In nucleotides, the CDR3 is TGTGCCAGCAGCGCGACTAGTTCGGGTGAGCAGTACTTC. Translating gives CASSATSSGEQYF.

This chain joins TRBV7-2 and TRBJ1-4; D uncertain. Trimming removed 2 bases at V and 2 bases at J, with 9 bases between. This CDR3 comprises 15 residues. CDR1 is SGHTA, CDR2 FQGNSA, per germline. The CDR3 region has the DNA TGTGCCAGCAGCTTAATATGGGATACTAATGAAAAACTGTTTTTT. This gives the protein CASSLIWDTNEKLFF.

This chain links TRBV28 with TRBJ2-2; D uncertain. The germline V and J ends were trimmed by 8 bases and 2 bases, with 6 bases remaining between them. The CDR3 has 12 residues. In germline, CDR1 is MDHEN, CDR2 SYDVKM. The CDR3 is CASSVNTGELFF. DNA for the CDR3: TGTGCCAGCTCCGTAAACACCGGGGAGCTGTTTTTT.

The chain combines TRBV14 with TRBJ2-1, with TRBD1 matching over 7 bases. V shed 3 bases, J shed 7 bases, and the junction held 12 bases outside the gene matches. This CDR3 has 16 amino acids. Germline CDR1 reads SGHDN; CDR2 reads FVKESK. This CDR3 reads CASSQSNRGRWNEQFF. The CDR3 region has the DNA TGTGCCAGCAGCCAGTCCAACAGGGGCCGTTGGAATGAGCAGTTCTTC.

V and J are TRBV6-1 and TRBJ2-6; D is ambiguous. V gave up 3 bases and J gave up 0 bases, with 6 bases separating them. CDR1 is MNHNS, CDR2 SASEGT, per germline. CDR3 size: 15 residues. CDR3 in amino acids: CASSESVSGANVLTF. DNA for the CDR3: TGTGCCAGCAGTGAGAGTGTCTCTGGGGCCAACGTCCTGACTTTC.

CDR3: CASSLGTGVPQPQHF. CDR3 DNA: TGTGCCAGCAGTCTCGGTACAGGGGTCCCTCAGCCCCAGCATTTT. V and J are TRBV28 and TRBJ1-5; 7 nucleotides line up with TRBD1. Per germline, CDR1 MDHEN and CDR2 SYDVKM. This CDR3 has 15 residues. The ends lost 5 bases at V and 6 bases at J; junction bases unmatched: 10.

J is TRBJ2-2 and V is TRBV6-5; possible D gene TRBD2, 6 bases. V gave up 6 bases and J gave up 5 bases, with 10 bases separating them. The CDR3 runs 13 residues. Germline CDR1 and CDR2: MNHEY and SVGAGI. CDR3: CASRERGTGELFF. CDR3 sequence (DNA): TGTGCCAGCAGGGAACGGGGGACCGGGGAGCTGTTTTTT.

This chain joins TRBV5-6 and TRBJ1-5; D unresolved. CDR3 length equals 15 residues. V was cut by 1 base and J by 1 base, with 9 bases left in between. Germline CDR1 and CDR2: SGHDT and YYEEEE. CDR3 residues: CASSLFGVSNQPQHF. The CDR3 nucleotides are TGTGCCAGCAGCTTGTTCGGGGTGAGCAATCAGCCCCAGCATTTT.

This chain connects TRBV10-2 to TRBJ2-5; 12 bases are shared with TRBD2. CDR1 is WSHSY, CDR2 SAAADI, per germline. The ends lost 6 bases at V and 2 bases at J; junction bases unmatched: 7. The CDR3 is made up of 16 amino acids. CDR3 amino acids: CASRATSGGPQETQYF. DNA for the CDR3: TGCGCCAGCAGAGCGACTAGCGGGGGACCTCAAGAGACCCAGTACTTC.

This chain uses TRBV5-1 with TRBJ2-7, with 9 positions matching TRBD2. The CDR3 length is 18 residues. V shed 0 bases, J shed 6 bases, and the junction held 16 bases outside the gene matches. Germline CDR1 SGHRS, CDR2 YFSETQ. The DNA for the CDR3 is TGCGCCAGCAGCTTGGGGGTCAGCGGGAGGCCCCGGCCGGGCGAGCAGTACTTC. It is translated as CASSLGVSGRPRPGEQYF.

DNA of the CDR3: TGTGCCAGCACGGGTCCCCCGTTGGGCATTCAGTACTTC. It translates to CASTGPPLGIQYF. V gene TRBV28 combines with J gene TRBJ2-4; no reliable D call. V gave up 7 bases and J gave up 9 bases, with 16 bases separating them. The CDR3 runs to 13 residues. Per the germline V gene, CDR1 is MDHEN and CDR2 is SYDVKM. The complete variable domain, with remaining parts taken from reference TRBV28 and TRBJ2-4, reads DVKVTQSSRYLVKRTGEKVFLECVQDMDHENMFWYRQDPGLGLRLIYFSYDVKMKEKGDIPEGYSVSREKKERFSLILESASTNQTSMYLCASTGPPLGIQYFGAGTRLSVL.

The V gene is TRBV5-4, the J gene TRBJ2-7, with D perhaps TRBD2 (6 bases). V lost 2 bases and J lost 1, with 7 bases in between. CDR3 length: 13 residues. Germline CDR1 reads SGHNT; CDR2 reads YYREEE (reference sequence). The chain's CDR3 is CASSFSGSYEQYF. CDR3 DNA: TGTGCCAGCAGCTTCAGCGGGTCCTACGAGCAGTACTTC.

The genes are TRBV18 and TRBJ2-7; TRBD1 matches 7 bases. The CDR3 extends over 13 amino acids. V gave up 6 bases and J gave up 6 bases; unmatched junction bases: 8. Germline values: CDR1 KGHSH, CDR2 LQKENI. This chain's CDR3 is CASSSGQPSEQYF. CDR3 nucleotide sequence: TGTGCCAGCTCCTCGGGACAGCCCAGCGAGCAGTACTTC.

The chain links TRBV11-1 to TRBJ2-5, with D perhaps matching TRBD1 (6 bases). Per the germline V gene, CDR1 is SGHAT and CDR2 is FQDESV (reference sequence). Trimming took off 3 bases at V and 5 bases at J, with 10 bases between the two ends. This CDR3 contains 13 residues. This chain's CDR3 is CASSLGASETQYF. The CDR3 DNA reads TGTGCCAGCAGCTTGGGGGCTTCCGAGACCCAGTACTTC.

The CDR3 DNA reads TGTGCCAGTTCGAGGTTTGGTGTAATTATGAACACTGAAGCTTTCTTT. This encodes CASSRFGVIMNTEAFF. The chain employs TRBV27 and TRBJ1-1, with no clear D. The CDR3 has 16 residues. CDR1 and CDR2 (germline): MNHEY, SMNVEV (reference sequence). The V gene lost 9 bases and the J gene lost 0 bases, with 20 bases spanning the gap.

The gene calls are TRBV4-1 and TRBJ1-2, with D possibly being TRBD1 (6 bases). Germline assignment: CDR1 MGHRA and CDR2 YSYEKL. The CDR3 is made up of 15 amino acids. V lost 5 bases, J lost 2 bases, and 15 bases lay in between. The CDR3 DNA follows: TGCGCCAGCAGCGAAGGACAGTCAAAAAACTATGGCTACACCTTC. Translation: CASSEGQSKNYGYTF.

This clone was recorded only once. This rearrangement joins TRBV29-1 to TRBJ2-5, with D hard to call. The CDR3 is made up of 13 amino acids. The germline V gene has CDR1 SQVTM and CDR2 ANQGSEA. Trimming took 0 bases from V and 4 from J, leaving 9 bases between them. CDR3 protein: CSVEDWSGETQYF. The CDR3 bases are TGCAGCGTTGAAGATTGGTCTGGAGAGACCCAGTACTTC.

V and J are TRBV7-3 and TRBJ2-7, with 9 bases lining up with TRBD2. The germline V gene encodes CDR1 SGHTA and CDR2 FQGTGA. CDR3 length: 13 residues. V was pared by 8 bases and J by 7 bases, with 9 bases of the junction left unmatched. CDR3 bases: TGTGCCAGCGCCTTAGCGGGAGCGGGGGAGCAGTACTTC. Translation gives CASALAGAGEQYF. The full variable domain, rest sourced from reference TRBV7-3 and TRBJ2-7, is GAGVSQTPSNKVTEKGKYVELRCDPISGHTALYWYRQSLGQGPEFLIYFQGTGAADDSGLPNDRFFAVRPEGSVSTLKIQRTERGDSAVYLCASALAGAGEQYFGPGTRLTVT.

CDR3 sequence (DNA): TGTGCCAGCAGCTCTGGACAGACGGGCGGGGAGCTGTTTTTT. This gives the protein CASSSGQTGGELFF. The V call is TRBV7-2, the J call TRBJ2-2; D perhaps matches TRBD1 (6 bases). Germline V CDR1 and CDR2: SGHTA, FQGNSA. The CDR3 sequence is 14 residues long. The V gene lost 4 bases and the J gene lost 7 bases, with 13 bases spanning the gap.

The V gene is TRBV10-3, the J gene TRBJ1-1; D not resolved. V was pared by 4 bases and J by 8 bases, with 8 bases between. CDR3 length: 11 residues. Germline CDR1 reads ENHRY; CDR2 reads SYGVKD. CDR3 protein: CAISGVSEAFF. In DNA form, the CDR3 reads TGTGCCATCAGTGGGGTCTCGGAAGCTTTCTTT.